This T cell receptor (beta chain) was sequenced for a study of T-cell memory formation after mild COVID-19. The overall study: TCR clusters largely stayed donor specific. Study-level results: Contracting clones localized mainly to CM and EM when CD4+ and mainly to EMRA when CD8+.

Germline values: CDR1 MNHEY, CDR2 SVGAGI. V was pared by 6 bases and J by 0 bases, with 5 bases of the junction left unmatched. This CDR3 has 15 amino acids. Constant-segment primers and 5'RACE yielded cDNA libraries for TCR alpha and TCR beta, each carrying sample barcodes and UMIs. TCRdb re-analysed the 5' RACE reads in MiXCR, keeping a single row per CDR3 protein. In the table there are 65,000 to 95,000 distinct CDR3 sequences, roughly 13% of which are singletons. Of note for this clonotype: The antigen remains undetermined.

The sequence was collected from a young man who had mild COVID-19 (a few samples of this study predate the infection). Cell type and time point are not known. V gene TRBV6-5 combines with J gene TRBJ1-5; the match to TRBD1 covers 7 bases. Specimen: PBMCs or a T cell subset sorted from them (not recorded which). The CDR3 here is CASRAGGFSNQPQHF. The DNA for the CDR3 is TGTGCCAGCAGGGCAGGGGGTTTTAGCAATCAGCCCCAGCATTTT.